This TCR beta chain was profiled in a study of response to subunit inactivated influenza vaccine. Trimming shortened V by 2 bases and J by 1 base, and 8 bases separated the two germline ends. The CDR3 spans 14 residues. CDR1 and CDR2 (germline): SGHRS, YFSETQ. MiXCR, run by TCRdb on the RT-PCR reads, gives a single entry per CDR3 protein. The sample lists 150,000 to 200,000 distinct CDR3 sequences; more than 10% were seen once. This clonotype was counted between two and nine times. These data were also reused for a study on T cells expressing NK-cell markers. That paper adds: Template switching by 5'RACE with UMIs generated the TCR beta cDNA. A handful of donors carried dominant NKG2C+ clonotypes that made up roughly 1.0-7.0% of their CD8+ T cells. A few of the donors also had these clonotypes leading their CD3+CD56-NKG2C+ fraction.

The clonotype originates from a man between 45 and 60 years old who received an inactivated influenza vaccine. Sample: CD8+ T cells sorted from PBMCs, taken less than 13 days after vaccination. V usage is TRBV5-1 and J usage is TRBJ2-3; D ambiguous. Written as DNA, the CDR3 is TGCGCCAGCAGCTTTGATGGCCGCACAGATACGCAGTATTTT. It yields the protein CASSFDGRTDTQYF.